This record covers a single TCR beta chain. Its antigen is currently unknown. The record originates from a study of PD-1 blockade in classical Hodgkin lymphoma. Time point given: newly diagnosed, previously untreated cHL patient sample. The V end was cut by 0 bases, the J end by 3 bases, with 9 bases between. CDR3 length: 14 amino acids. Germline loops: CDR1 MNHNS, CDR2 SASEGT. Repertoires were generated with immunoSEQ multiplex PCR, while TCRdb's copy carries only in-frame clones and drops some. The sample lists approximately 70,000 clones; over 90% were seen once. Broader study findings: Possibly reflecting disease activity or prior therapy, repertoire differences have causes that remain undefined.

The receptor was isolated from a human donor with classical Hodgkin lymphoma. The chain links TRBV6-1 to TRBJ2-7, with TRBD2 as a possible D gene (6 bases). Specimen: peripheral blood mononuclear cells (PBMCs). The CDR3 reads CASSEAGGFYEQYF. Written as DNA, the CDR3 is TGTGCCAGCAGTGAAGCTGGAGGGTTCTACGAGCAGTACTTC.